The sequence of this T cell receptor beta chain was determined in a study of T-cell memory formation after mild COVID-19. General observations from the study: The study found balanced CD4/CD8 in clones contracting day 15 to 85 and a CD4+ lean in later expanders. Contracting CD4+ clones were located mainly in CM and EM, and CD8+ clones in EMRA.

Using its own MiXCR run on the 5' RACE reads, TCRdb lists one record per CDR3 protein. Among around 370,000 distinct CDR3 sequences listed, roughly 21% were seen once. The CDR3 contains 14 residues. CDR1 is SGHRS and CDR2 is YFSETQ in the germline V gene. With 0 bases removed from V and 3 bases from J, the gap between germline ends came to 10 bases. Turning to this clonotype: Antigen: not known.

The sample was PBMCs or a T cell subset sorted from them (not recorded which). This sequence was found in an adult woman who had mild COVID-19 (a few samples of this study predate the infection). Cell type and time point are not known. The chain recombines TRBV5-1 with TRBJ2-7; TRBD2 is a possible D gene (5 bases). CDR3 amino acids: CASSLDGINYEQYF. Here the CDR3 DNA reads TGCGCCAGCAGCTTGGACGGGATAAACTACGAGCAGTACTTC.